Presented here are 8 T cell receptor beta chains from one specimen sequenced in a study of beta chain features in type 1 diabetes. Since all of the isolated RNA was reverse transcribed, expressed TCRB transcripts were what got sequenced. Produced via immunoSEQ multiplex PCR; TCRdb's table is partial and in-frame only. The sample holds about 260,000 clones, about 20% seen once. Their cognate antigens are unknown. Study-wide results and limits: In every one of the four CD4+ subsets, TCRB CDR3s were moderately but significantly shorter in Type 1 diabetes patients.

The sample consisted of naive CD4+ T cells from blood. The receptors originated from a woman in her forties with type 1 diabetes.

The genes are TRBV5-4 and TRBJ2-5; 8 bases match TRBD1. Losses at the gene ends were 6 bases for V and 5 bases for J; bases not matched to a gene: 9. CDR1 and CDR2 (germline): SGHNT, YYREEE (reference sequence). The CDR3 contains 14 residues. CDR3 residues: CASTKTGEYETQYF. As DNA, the CDR3 is TGTGCCAGCACCAAGACAGGGGAGTACGAGACCCAGTACTTC.

This clone was seen a handful of times. The chain uses TRBV9 and TRBJ2-7, with D possibly TRBD1 on 6 matching bases. V was shortened by 3 bases and J by 6 bases, with 19 bases between the two germline ends. The CDR3 length is 15 residues. Germline CDR1 reads SGDLS; CDR2 reads YYNGEE. The CDR3 DNA follows: TGTGCCAGCAGCGGTGGACAGAGTTTTACGGGCGAGCAGTACTTC. Protein: CASSGGQSFTGEQYF.

V gene TRBV9 combines with J gene TRBJ1-6; D is uncertain. The CDR3 length is 13 residues. The V gene lost 0 bases and the J gene lost 6 bases, with 4 bases spanning the gap. Germline V gene lookup returns CDR1 SGDLS and CDR2 YYNGEE. CDR3 protein: CASSVEPNSPLHF. The CDR3 nucleotides are TGTGCCAGCAGCGTAGAGCCTAATTCACCCCTCCACTTT.

This clone was observed a few times. This chain connects TRBV7-9 to TRBJ2-3; 7 nucleotides align to TRBD2. The germline gives CDR1 SEHNR, CDR2 FQNEAQ (reference sequence). This CDR3 is 13 amino acids long. Trimming removed 4 bases from V and 14 bases from J; junction bases left unmatched: 12. CDR3 sequence: CASSSGIAGVPYF. The CDR3 DNA sequence: TGTGCCAGCAGCTCGGGCATCGCGGGGGTACCGTATTTT.

V is TRBV11-2 and J is TRBJ1-2, with 8 bases matching TRBD1. J gave up 7 bases and V 5 bases, and 6 bases lay outside the gene matches. This CDR3 has 13 amino acids. Germline CDR1 and CDR2: SGHAT and FQNNGV. The CDR3 reads CASSLDRDSGYTF. CDR3 DNA: TGTGCCAGCAGCCTGGACAGGGACAGTGGCTACACCTTC. Based on the CDR3 plus reference TRBV11-2 and TRBJ1-2, the full variable domain is EAGVAQSPRYKIIEKRQSVAFWCNPISGHATLYWYQQILGQGPKLLIQFQNNGVVDDSQLPKDRFSAERLKGVDSTLKIQPAKLEDSAVYLCASSLDRDSGYTFGSGTRLTVV.

This clone was seen a handful of times. The chain employs TRBV7-2 and TRBJ2-1; 8 nucleotides align to TRBD2. The germline V gene encodes CDR1 SGHTA and CDR2 FQGNSA. Trimming at V came to 6 bases and at J to 6 bases, leaving 10 bases not matched to a gene. The CDR3 runs to 15 residues. CDR3 in amino acids: CASRDPGLGSNEQFF. As DNA, the CDR3 is TGTGCCAGCAGAGACCCGGGACTAGGATCCAATGAGCAGTTCTTC.

This clone was recorded a few times. The chain links TRBV29-1 to TRBJ1-1; D call uncertain. The CDR3 runs to 13 residues. Germline V gives CDR1 SQVTM, CDR2 ANQGSEA. The V end was cut by 3 bases, the J end by 0 bases, with 8 bases between. CDR3 protein: CSVEGAMNTEAFF. The CDR3 coding sequence is TGCAGCGTTGAGGGAGCCATGAACACTGAAGCTTTCTTT.

This clone was found a few times. This chain joins TRBV18 and TRBJ2-3; no firm D call. This CDR3 region has 14 residues. The germline gives CDR1 KGHSH, CDR2 LQKENI. V dropped 3 bases and J dropped 2 bases, with 9 bases sitting between them. The CDR3 DNA sequence: TGTGCCAGCTCACCCTTGGGCCCCACAGATACGCAGTATTTT. This translates into CASSPLGPTDTQYF.